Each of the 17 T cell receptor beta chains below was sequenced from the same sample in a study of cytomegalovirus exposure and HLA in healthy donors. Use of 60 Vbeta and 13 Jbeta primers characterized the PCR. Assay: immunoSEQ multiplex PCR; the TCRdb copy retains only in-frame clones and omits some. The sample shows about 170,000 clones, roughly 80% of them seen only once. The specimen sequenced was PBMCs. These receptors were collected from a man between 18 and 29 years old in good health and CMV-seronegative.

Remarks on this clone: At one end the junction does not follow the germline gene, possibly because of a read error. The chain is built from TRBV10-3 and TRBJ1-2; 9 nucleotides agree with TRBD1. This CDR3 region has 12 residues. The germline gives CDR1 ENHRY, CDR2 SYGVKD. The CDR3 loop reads CAISRRGTGINF. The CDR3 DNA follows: TGTGCCATCAGCCGGCGCGGGACAGGGATCAACTTC.

The CDR3, as DNA: TGTGCCAGCAGGGCAGCGGGAGGGTCCTACAATGAGCAGTTCTTC. This sequence encodes CASRAAGGSYNEQFF. This chain joins TRBV9 and TRBJ2-1, with 10 bases aligning to TRBD2. Per the germline V gene, CDR1 is SGDLS and CDR2 is YYNGEE. The trim removed 5 bases at V and 1 base at J, leaving 3 bases unmatched. The CDR3 length is 15 residues.

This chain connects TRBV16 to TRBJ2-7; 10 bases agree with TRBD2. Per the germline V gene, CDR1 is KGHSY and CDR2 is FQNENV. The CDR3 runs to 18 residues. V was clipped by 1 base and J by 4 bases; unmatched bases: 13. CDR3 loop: CASSQYERGGLSEYEQYF. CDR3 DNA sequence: TGTGCCAGCAGCCAATACGAGCGGGGGGGCCTAAGTGAATACGAGCAGTACTTC.

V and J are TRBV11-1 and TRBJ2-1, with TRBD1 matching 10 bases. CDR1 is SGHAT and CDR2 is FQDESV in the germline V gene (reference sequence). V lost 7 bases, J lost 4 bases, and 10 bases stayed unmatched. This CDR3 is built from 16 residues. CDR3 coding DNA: TGTGCCAGCAACCGAGTAGGACAGGGGGGGTACAATGAGCAGTTCTTC. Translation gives CASNRVGQGGYNEQFF.

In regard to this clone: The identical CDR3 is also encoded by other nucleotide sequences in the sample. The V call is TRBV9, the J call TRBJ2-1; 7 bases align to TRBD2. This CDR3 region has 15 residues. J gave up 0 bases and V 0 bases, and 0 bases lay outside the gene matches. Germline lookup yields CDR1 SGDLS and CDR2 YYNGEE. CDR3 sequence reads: CASSVAGGSYNEQFF. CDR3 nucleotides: TGTGCCAGCAGCGTAGCGGGGGGCTCCTACAATGAGCAGTTCTTC.

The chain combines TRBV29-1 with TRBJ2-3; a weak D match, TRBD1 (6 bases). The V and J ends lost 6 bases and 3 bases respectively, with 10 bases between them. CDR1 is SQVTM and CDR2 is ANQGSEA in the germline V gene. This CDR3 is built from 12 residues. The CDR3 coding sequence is TGCAGCGTAACGGGACAAACAGATACGCAGTATTTT. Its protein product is CSVTGQTDTQYF.

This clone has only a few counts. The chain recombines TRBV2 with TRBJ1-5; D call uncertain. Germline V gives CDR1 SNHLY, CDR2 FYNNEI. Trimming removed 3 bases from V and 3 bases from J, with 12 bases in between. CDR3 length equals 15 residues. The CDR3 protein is CASSESGRDNQPQHF. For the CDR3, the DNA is TGTGCCAGCAGTGAGTCAGGCAGAGACAATCAGCCCCAGCATTTT.

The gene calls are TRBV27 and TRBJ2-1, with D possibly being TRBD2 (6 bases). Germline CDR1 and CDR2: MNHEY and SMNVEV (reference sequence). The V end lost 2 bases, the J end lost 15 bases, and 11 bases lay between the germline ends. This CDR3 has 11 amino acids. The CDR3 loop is CASSLAGRVFF. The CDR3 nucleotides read TGTGCCAGCAGTTTAGCGGGAAGGGTGTTCTTC.

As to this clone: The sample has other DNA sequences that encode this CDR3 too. Here the CDR3 reads CASSLAGGTGELFF. Written as DNA, the CDR3 is TGTGCCAGCAGCTTGGCGGGAGGCACCGGGGAGCTGTTTTTT. The genes are TRBV7-8 and TRBJ2-2; TRBD2 aligns across 8 bases. V trimming: 3 bases; J trimming: 4 bases; junction bases outside the gene matches: 1. Germline CDR1 SGHVS, CDR2 FQNEAQ. This CDR3 is built from 14 residues.

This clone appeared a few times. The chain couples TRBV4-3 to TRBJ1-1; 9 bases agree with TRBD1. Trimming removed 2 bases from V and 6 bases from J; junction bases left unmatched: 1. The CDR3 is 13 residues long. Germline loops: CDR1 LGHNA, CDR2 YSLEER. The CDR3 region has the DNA TGCGCCAGCAGCCAATGGACAGGGGCTGAAGCTTTCTTT. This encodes CASSQWTGAEAFF.

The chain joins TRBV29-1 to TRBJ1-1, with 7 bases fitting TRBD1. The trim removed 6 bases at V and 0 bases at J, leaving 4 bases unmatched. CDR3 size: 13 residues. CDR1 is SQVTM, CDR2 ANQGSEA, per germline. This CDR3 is CSVRQGLNTEAFF. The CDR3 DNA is TGCAGCGTCCGACAGGGTTTGAACACTGAAGCTTTCTTT.

The CDR3 nucleotides read TGTGCCAGTTGTGAGGGGGACACAGATACGCAGTATTTT. Encoded protein: CASCEGDTDTQYF. J is TRBJ2-3 and V is TRBV4-2; a possible D gene is TRBD1 (6 bases). Trimming left V 9 bases short and J 2 bases short, with 12 bases between. Germline V gives CDR1 LGHNA, CDR2 YNFKEQ. CDR3 length equals 13 residues.

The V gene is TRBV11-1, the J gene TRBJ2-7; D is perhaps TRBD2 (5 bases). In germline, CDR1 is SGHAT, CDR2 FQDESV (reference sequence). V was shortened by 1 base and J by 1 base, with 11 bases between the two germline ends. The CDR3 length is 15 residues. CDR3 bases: TGTGCCAGCAGCTTAGGGGAGTGGGGTTCCTACGAGCAGTACTTC. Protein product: CASSLGEWGSYEQYF.

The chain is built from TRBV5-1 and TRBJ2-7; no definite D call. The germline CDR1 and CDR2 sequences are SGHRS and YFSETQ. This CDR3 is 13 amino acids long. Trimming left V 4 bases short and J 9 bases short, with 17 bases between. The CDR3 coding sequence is TGCGCCAGCAGCGACGACGGTGCGGTCAGGCAGTACTTC. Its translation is CASSDDGAVRQYF.

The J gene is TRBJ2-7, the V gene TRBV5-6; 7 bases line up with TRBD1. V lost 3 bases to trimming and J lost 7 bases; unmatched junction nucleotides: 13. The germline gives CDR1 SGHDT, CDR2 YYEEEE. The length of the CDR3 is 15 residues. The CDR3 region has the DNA TGTGCCAGCAGCTACACAACAGGGGTTTTGGGGGAGCAGTACTTC. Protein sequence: CASSYTTGVLGEQYF. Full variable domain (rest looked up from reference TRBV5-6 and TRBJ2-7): DAGVTQSPTHLIKTRGQQVTLRCSPKSGHDTVSWYQQALGQGPQFIFQYYEEEERQRGNFPDRFSGHQFPNYSSELNVNALLLGDSALYLCASSYTTGVLGEQYFGPGTRLTVT.

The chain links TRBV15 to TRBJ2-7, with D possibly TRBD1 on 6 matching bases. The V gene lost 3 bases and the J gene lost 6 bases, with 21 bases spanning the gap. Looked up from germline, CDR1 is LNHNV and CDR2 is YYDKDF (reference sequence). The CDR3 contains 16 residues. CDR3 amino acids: CATSSHRVWAMGEQYF. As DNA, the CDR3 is TGTGCCACCAGCAGCCACAGGGTTTGGGCGATGGGCGAGCAGTACTTC.

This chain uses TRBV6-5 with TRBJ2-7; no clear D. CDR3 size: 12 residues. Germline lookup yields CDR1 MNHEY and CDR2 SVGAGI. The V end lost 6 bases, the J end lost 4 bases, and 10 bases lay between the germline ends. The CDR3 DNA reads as TGTGCCAGCAGACGAACTACGTACGAGCAGTACTTC. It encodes CASRRTTYEQYF.